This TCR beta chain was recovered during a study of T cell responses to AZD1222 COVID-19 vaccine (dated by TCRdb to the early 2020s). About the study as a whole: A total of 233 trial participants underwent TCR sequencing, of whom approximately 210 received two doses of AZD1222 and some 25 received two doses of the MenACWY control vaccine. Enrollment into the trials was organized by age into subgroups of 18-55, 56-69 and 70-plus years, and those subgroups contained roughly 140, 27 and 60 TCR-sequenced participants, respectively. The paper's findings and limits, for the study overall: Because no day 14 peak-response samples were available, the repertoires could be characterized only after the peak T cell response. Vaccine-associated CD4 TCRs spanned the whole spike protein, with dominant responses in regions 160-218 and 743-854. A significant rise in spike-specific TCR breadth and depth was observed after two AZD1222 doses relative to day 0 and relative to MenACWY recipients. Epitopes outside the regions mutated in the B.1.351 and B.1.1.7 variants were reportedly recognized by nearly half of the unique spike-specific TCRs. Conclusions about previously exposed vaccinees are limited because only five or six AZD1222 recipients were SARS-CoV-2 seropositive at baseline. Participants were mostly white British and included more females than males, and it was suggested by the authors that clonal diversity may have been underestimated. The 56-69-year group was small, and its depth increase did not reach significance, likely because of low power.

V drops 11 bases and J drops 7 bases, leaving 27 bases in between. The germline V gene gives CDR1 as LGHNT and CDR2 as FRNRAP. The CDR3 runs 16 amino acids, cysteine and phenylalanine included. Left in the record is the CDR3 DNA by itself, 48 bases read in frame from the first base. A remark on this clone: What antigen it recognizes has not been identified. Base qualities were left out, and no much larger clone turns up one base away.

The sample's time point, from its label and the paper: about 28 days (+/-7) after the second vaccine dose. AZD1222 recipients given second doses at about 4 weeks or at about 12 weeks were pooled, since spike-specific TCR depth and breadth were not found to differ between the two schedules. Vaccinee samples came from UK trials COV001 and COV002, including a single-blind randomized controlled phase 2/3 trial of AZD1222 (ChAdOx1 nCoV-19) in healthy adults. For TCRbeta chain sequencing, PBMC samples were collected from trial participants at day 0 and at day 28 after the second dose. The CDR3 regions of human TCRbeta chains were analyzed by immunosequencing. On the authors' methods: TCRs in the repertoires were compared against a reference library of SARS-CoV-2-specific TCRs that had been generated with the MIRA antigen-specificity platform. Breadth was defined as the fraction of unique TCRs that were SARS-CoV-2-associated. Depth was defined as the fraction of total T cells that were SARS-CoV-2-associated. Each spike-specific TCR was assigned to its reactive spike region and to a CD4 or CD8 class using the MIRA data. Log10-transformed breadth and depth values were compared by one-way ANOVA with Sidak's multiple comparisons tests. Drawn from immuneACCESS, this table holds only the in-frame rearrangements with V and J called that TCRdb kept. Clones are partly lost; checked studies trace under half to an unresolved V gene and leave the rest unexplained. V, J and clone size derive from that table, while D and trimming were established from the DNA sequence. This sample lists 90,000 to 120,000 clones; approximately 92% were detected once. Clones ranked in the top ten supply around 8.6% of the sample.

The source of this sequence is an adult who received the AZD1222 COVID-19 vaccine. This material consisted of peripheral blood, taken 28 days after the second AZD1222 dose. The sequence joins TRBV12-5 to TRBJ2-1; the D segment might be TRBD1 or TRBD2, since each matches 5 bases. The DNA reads TGTGCTGGTCCGGGACCCAGGTTCCCCCGTCGGAATGAGCAGTTCTTC. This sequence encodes CAGPGPRFPRRNEQFF. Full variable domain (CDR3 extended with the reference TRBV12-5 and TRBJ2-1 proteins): DARVTQTPRHKVTEMGQEVTMRCQPILGHNTVFWYRQTMMQGLELLAYFRNRAPLDDSGMPKDRFSAEMPDATLATLKIQPSEPRDSAVYFCAGPGPRFPRRNEQFFGPGTRLTVL.